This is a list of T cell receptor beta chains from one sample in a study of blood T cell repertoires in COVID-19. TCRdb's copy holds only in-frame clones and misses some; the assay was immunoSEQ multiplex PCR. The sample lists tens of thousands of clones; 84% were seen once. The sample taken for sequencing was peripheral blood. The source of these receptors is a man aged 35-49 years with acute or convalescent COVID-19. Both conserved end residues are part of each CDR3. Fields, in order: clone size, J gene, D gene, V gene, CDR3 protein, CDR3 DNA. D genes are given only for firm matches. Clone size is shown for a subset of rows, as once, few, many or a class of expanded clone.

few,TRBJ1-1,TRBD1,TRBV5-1,CASSSQTGTSEAFF,TGCGCCAGCAGTTCGCAGACAGGGACCTCTGAAGCTTTCTTT
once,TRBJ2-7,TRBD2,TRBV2,CASSEGLAAYEQYF,TGTGCCAGCAGTGAGGGACTAGCTGCATACGAGCAGTACTTC
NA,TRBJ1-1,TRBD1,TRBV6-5,CASSRDRGNTEAFF,TGTGCCAGCAGTCGGGACAGGGGAAACACTGAAGCTTTCTTT
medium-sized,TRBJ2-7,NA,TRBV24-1,CATSKQGFYEQYF,TGTGCCACCAGCAAACAGGGATTCTACGAGCAGTACTTC
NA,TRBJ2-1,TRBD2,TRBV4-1,CASSQERTSSSYNEQFF,TGCGCCAGCAGCCAAGAACGGACTAGTTCAAGCTACAATGAGCAGTTCTTC
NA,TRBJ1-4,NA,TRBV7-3,CASCMPRGDEKLFF,TGTGCCAGCTGTATGCCCCGAGGAGATGAAAAACTGTTTTTT
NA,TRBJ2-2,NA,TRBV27,CASHSLGRSYESGELFF,TGTGCCAGCCACTCCCTAGGAAGGTCCTACGAATCCGGGGAGCTGTTTTTT
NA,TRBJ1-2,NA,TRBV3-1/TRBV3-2,CASSQVGGWDGYTF,TGTGCCAGCAGCCAAGTTGGGGGGTGGGATGGCTACACCTTC
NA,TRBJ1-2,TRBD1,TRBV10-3,CATLGPGQGRRGYTF,TGTGCCACCTTGGGCCCGGGACAGGGTCGCCGTGGCTACACCTTC
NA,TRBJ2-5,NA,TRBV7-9,CASSSSGTTQETQYF,TGTGCCAGCAGCTCGTCCGGGACAACTCAAGAGACCCAGTACTTC
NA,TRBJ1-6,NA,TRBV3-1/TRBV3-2,CASSQSPSYGANSPLHF,TGTGCCAGCAGCCAATCGCCATCTTACGGTGCTAATTCACCCCTCCACTTT
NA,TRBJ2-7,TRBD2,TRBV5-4,CASSSRTSGGAAEQYF,TGTGCCAGCAGCTCACGGACTAGCGGGGGGGCCGCCGAGCAGTACTTC
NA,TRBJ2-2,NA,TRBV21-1,CASSKVGGGDTGELFF,TGTGCCAGCAGCAAAGTTGGGGGCGGCGACACCGGGGAGCTGTTTTTT
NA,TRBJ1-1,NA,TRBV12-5,CASGLDNLQVVGTEAFF,TGTGCTAGTGGTTTGGACAATTTACAGGTTGTGGGCACTGAAGCTTTCTTT
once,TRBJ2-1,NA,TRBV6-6,CASSYILEQFF,TGTGCCAGCAGTTATATTCTTGAGCAGTTCTTC
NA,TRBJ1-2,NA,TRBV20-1,CSARQDYGYTF,TGCAGTGCTAGACAGGACTATGGCTACACCTTC
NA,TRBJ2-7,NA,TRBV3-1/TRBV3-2,CASSRLNSYEQYF,TGTGCCAGCAGCCGGCTGAATTCCTACGAGCAGTACTTC
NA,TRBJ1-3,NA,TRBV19,CASSIQGTGNTIYF,TGTGCCAGTAGTATCCAGGGAACTGGAAACACCATATATTTT
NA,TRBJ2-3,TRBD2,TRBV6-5,CASSGGAATDTQYF,TGTGCCAGCAGCGGGGGGGCCGCCACAGATACGCAGTATTTT
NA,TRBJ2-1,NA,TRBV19,CASNSGSSYNEQFF,TGTGCCAGTAATTCCGGGAGTTCCTACAATGAGCAGTTCTTC
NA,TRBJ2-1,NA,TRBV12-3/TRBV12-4,CASRPRSNEQFF,TGTGCCAGCAGACCGAGGTCGAATGAGCAGTTCTTC
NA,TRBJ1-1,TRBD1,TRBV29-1,CSVGGTDRDTEAFF,TGCAGCGTTGGAGGAACAGACAGGGACACTGAAGCTTTCTTT
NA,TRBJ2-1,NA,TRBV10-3,CAISADSFQYHEQFF,TGTGCCATCAGTGCCGACAGCTTCCAATACCATGAGCAGTTCTTC
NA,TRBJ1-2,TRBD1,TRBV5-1,CASSDGQGPYGYTF,TGCGCCAGCAGCGATGGACAGGGGCCCTATGGCTACACCTTC
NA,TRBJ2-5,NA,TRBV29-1,CSVDTPWGETQYF,TGCAGCGTGGACACCCCCTGGGGAGAGACCCAGTACTTC
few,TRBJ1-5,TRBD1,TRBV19,CASSALTGGNQPQHF,TGTGCCAGTAGTGCGTTGACAGGGGGCAATCAGCCCCAGCATTTT
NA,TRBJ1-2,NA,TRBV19,CASSIVPRDYGYTF,TGTGCCAGTAGTATAGTCCCCCGGGACTATGGCTACACCTTC
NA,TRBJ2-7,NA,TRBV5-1,CASSLIPVFMTGGEQYF,TGCGCCAGCAGCTTGATTCCCGTCTTCATGACCGGCGGCGAGCAGTACTTC
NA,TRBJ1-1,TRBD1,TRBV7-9,CASSLLGGAGTEAFF,TGTGCCAGCAGCTTATTAGGGGGCGCGGGCACTGAAGCTTTCTTT
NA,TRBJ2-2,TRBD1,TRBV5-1,CASSLGGQGHTGELFF,TGCGCCAGCAGCTTGGGGGGACAGGGACACACCGGGGAGCTGTTTTTT
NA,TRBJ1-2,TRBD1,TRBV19,CASSRQGHGYTF,TGTGCCAGTAGCAGACAGGGGCATGGCTACACCTTC
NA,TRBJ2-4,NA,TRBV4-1,CASSPIIGGGIQYF,TGCGCCAGCAGCCCTATAATCGGGGGTGGCATTCAGTACTTC
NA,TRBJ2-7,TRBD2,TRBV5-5,CASSLGLAEGPNYEQYF,TGTGCCAGCAGCCTCGGACTAGCGGAGGGGCCCAACTACGAGCAGTACTTC
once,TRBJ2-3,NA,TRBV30,CAWRVGGTDTQYF,TGTGCCTGGAGGGTCGGGGGTACAGATACGCAGTATTTT
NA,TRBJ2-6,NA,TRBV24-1,CATSDRDNSGANVLTF,TGTGCCACCAGTGACCGGGACAACTCTGGGGCCAACGTCCTGACTTTC
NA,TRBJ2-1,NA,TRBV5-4,CASSLGLPNEQFF,TGTGCCAGCAGCTTGGGGCTCCCCAATGAGCAGTTCTTC
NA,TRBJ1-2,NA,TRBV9,CASSVGPYSSDGYTF,TGTGCCAGCAGCGTAGGTCCCTACAGTAGTGATGGCTACACCTTC
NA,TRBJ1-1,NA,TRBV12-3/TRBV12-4,CASSYPRGGEAFF,TGTGCCAGCAGTTATCCTCGGGGGGGTGAAGCTTTCTTT
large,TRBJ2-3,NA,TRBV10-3,CAIGSSTDTQYF,TGTGCCATCGGGAGTTCCACAGATACGCAGTATTTT
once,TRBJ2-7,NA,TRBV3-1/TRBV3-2,CASSDNAVTYEQYF,TGTGCCAGCAGCGATAACGCGGTTACCTACGAGCAGTACTTC
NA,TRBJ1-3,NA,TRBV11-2,CASSPPDRTSGNTIYF,TGTGCCAGCAGCCCCCCCGACAGAACCTCTGGAAACACCATATATTTT
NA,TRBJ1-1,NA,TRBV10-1,CASSESGDYGNTEAFF,TGCGCCAGCAGTGAGTCGGGGGACTACGGAAACACTGAAGCTTTCTTT
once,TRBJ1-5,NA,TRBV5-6,CASSLQGTGNQPQHF,TGTGCCAGCAGCTTGCAGGGAACGGGCAATCAGCCCCAGCATTTT
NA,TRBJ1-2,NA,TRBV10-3,CAISESGDGYTF,TGTGCCATCAGTGAATCAGGGGATGGCTACACCTTC
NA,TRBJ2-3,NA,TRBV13,CASNPGTHTDTQYF,TGTGCCAGCAACCCCGGGACACACACAGATACGCAGTATTTT
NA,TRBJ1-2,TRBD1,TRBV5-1,CASSLEGGTGAPNYGYTF,TGCGCCAGCAGCCTGGAAGGGGGGACAGGGGCCCCCAACTATGGCTACACCTTC
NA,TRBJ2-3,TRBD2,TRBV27,CASSASGRFADTQYF,TGTGCCAGCAGTGCTAGCGGGAGGTTCGCAGATACGCAGTATTTT
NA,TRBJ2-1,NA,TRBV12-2,CASRLADLRIGLNEQFF,TGTGCAAGTCGCTTAGCCGACTTGAGAATTGGTCTGAATGAGCAGTTCTTC
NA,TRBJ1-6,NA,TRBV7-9,CASTQVMSSPLHF,TGTGCCAGCACCCAGGTCATGAGTTCACCCCTCCACTTT
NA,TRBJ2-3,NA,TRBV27,CASSSADTQYF,TGTGCCAGCAGTTCCGCAGATACGCAGTATTTT
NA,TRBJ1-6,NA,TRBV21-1,CASSAGATFYNSPLHF,TGTGCCAGCAGCGCAGGGGCTACATTCTATAATTCACCCCTCCACTTT
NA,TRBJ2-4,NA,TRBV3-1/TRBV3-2,CASSQVGVKNIQYF,TGTGCCAGCAGCCAAGTAGGGGTTAAAAACATTCAGTACTTC
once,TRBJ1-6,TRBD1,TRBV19,CASSDRVYNSPLHF,TGTGCCAGTAGCGACAGGGTCTATAATTCACCCCTCCACTTT
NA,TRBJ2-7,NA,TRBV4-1,CASSQDEDYSYEQYF,TGCGCCAGCAGCCAAGATGAGGACTACTCCTACGAGCAGTACTTC
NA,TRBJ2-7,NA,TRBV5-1,CASSWTDRFPYEQYF,TGCGCCAGCAGCTGGACCGACAGGTTCCCCTACGAGCAGTACTTC
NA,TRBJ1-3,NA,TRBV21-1,CARPLTRMTGNTIYF,TGTGCCCGTCCGTTGACTAGGATGACTGGAAACACCATATATTTT
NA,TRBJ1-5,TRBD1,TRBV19,CASSPPGGRQPQHF,TGTGCCAGTAGCCCCCCAGGGGGAAGACAGCCCCAGCATTTT